The source of this T cell receptor beta chain is a study of blood T cells in healthy people across ages. Turning to the study itself: Capture via template switching afforded approximately one barcoded beta molecule per two T cells.

Next came a second PCR, run for about 6 to 11 cycles, which used a sample-barcoded 5' primer along with a J-beta primer mix. TCRdb re-derived calls from the 5' RACE reads in MiXCR, one entry per CDR3 protein. The sample has about 1,800,000 distinct CDR3 sequences; under 30% are singletons. This clonotype was counted many times. CDR1 and CDR2 from the germline V gene are KGHSH and LQKENI. The CDR3 has 13 residues. V lost 4 bases and J lost 5, with 12 bases in between. The TCR sequence derives from a woman aged 30 to 39 in good health. The material sequenced was blood. This sequence joins TRBV18 and TRBJ2-7, with a weak D call TRBD1 (7 bases). The CDR3, as DNA: TGTGCCAGCTCACGGGGACAGCGGGACGAGCAGTACTTC. Protein sequence: CASSRGQRDEQYF.